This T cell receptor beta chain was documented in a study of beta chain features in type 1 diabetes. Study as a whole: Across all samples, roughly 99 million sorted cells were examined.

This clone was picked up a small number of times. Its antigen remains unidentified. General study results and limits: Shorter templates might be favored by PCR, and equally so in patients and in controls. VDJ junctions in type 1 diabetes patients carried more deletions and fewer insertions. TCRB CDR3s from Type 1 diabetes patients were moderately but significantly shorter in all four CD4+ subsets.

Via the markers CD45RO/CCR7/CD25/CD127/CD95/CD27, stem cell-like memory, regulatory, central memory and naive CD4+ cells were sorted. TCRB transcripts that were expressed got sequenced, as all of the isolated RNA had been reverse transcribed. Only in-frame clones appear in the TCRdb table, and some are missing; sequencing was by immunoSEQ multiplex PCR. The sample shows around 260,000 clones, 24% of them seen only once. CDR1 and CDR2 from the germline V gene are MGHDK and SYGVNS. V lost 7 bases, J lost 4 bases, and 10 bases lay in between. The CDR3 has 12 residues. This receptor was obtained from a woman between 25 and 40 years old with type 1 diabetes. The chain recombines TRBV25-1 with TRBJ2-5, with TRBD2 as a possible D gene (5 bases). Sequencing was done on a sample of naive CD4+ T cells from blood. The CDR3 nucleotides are TGTGCCAGCAAAACAGCGGCAGAGACCCAGTACTTC. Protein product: CASKTAAETQYF.